Sequencing of this T cell receptor (beta chain) was carried out in a study of T cell repertoires in cytomegalovirus infection. Study-level information: Both CMV infection and a matching HLA type were indicated by public TCR beta signatures. Whole-study findings and limits: There were HLA-C-restricted CMV-specific TCR beta clonotypes dominating the ex vivo response. Cumulated frequencies of public TCR beta families served to identify carriers of CMV plus the relevant HLA.

Via MiXCR, TCRdb re-called the reads, giving one row per CDR3 protein. This sample has 150,000 to 200,000 distinct CDR3 sequences; roughly a fifth occur once, and the top ten carry just under 3%. V dropped 3 bases and J dropped 5 bases, with 11 bases sitting between them. CDR1 is SGHVS, CDR2 FQNEAQ, per germline. The CDR3 sequence is 15 residues long. This clonotype was detected ten times or more. Its specificity is not known. The receptor was derived from a human donor in good health (CMV status not recorded). Some clones in this sample may be carry-over from other donors' samples. This chain connects TRBV7-8 to TRBJ1-6, with a tentative D call TRBD1 (6 bases). Specimen: PBMCs. CDR3 residues: CASSFTGPDNSPLHF. The CDR3 bases are TGTGCCAGCAGCTTTACAGGGCCGGATAATTCACCCCTCCACTTT.